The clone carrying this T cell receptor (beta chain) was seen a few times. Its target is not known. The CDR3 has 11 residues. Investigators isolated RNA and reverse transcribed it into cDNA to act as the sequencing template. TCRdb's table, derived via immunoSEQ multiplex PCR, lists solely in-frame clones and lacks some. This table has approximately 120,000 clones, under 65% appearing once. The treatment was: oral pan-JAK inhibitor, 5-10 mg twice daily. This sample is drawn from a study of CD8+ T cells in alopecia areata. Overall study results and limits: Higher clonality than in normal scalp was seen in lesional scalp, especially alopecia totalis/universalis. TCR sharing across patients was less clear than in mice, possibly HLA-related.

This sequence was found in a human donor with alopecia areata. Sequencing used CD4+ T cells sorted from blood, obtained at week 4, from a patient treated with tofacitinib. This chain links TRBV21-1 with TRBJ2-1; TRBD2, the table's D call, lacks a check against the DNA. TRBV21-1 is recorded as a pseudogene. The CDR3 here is CASIPSDEQFF. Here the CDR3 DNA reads TGTGCCAGCATCCCCTCGGATGAGCAGTTCTTC.